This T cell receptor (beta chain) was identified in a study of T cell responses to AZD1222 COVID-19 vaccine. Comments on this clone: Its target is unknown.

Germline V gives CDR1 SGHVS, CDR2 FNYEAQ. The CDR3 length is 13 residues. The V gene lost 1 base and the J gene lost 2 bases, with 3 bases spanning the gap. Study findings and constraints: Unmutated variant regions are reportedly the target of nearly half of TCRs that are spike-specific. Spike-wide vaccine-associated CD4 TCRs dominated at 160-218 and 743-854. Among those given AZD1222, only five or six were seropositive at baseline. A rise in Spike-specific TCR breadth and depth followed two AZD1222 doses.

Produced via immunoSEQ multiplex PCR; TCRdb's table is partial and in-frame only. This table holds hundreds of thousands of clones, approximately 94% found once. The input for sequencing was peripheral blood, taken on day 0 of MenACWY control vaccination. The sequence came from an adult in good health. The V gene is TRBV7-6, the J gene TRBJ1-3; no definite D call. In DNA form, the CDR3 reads TGTGCCAGCAGCTTAGGGGCTGGAAACACCATATATTTT. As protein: CASSLGAGNTIYF.